The T cell receptor beta chain described here comes from a study of T-cell reconstitution after alpha-beta-depleted transplantation in children. V was cut by 4 bases and J by 7 bases, with 12 bases left in between. The CDR3 consists of 14 residues. In germline, CDR1 is SGHRS, CDR2 YFSETQ. Regarding the study as a whole: After transplant, high TCRbeta diversity at day 60 in some patients arose from surviving recipient T cells and thymic progenitors. A year had passed since transplant, and T-cell counts and diversity by then came mostly from newly produced T cells. Expanded graft clones numbering several hundred reportedly gave rise to alpha-beta T cells about two months after transplant.

TCRbeta library preparation incorporated unique molecular identifiers. TCRdb redid the calling of the PCR reads with MiXCR, one entry per CDR3 protein. The sample contains about 200,000 distinct CDR3 sequences, under 8.5% of which appear only once. This clonotype came up a few times. The target antigen is unknown. This clonotype was obtained from a boy aged 2 to 9 with acute lymphoblastic leukemia, due to receive a stem cell transplant. Sequences were derived from PBMCs, sampled before TCRalphabeta/CD19-depleted stem cell transplant. The chain is built from TRBV5-1 and TRBJ1-6; D unclear. For the CDR3, the DNA is TGCGCCAGCAGCCCCGGAATCGGGAATTCACCCCTCCACTTT. It encodes CASSPGIGNSPLHF.